A selection of T cell receptor beta chains follows, all from one sample in a study of blood T cells in healthy people across ages. TCRdb used MiXCR to reprocess the 5' RACE reads, holding one entry per CDR3 protein. This table holds hundreds of thousands of distinct CDR3 sequences, about 44% found once. Sequenced sample: blood. These TCRs come from a man under 40 in good health. CDR3s include the opening cysteine and the closing phenylalanine or tryptophan. The order of the fields is J gene, V gene, D gene, clone size, CDR3 DNA, CDR3 protein. D genes are given only for firm matches. Clone size, where shown, is once, few, many, or a class for clones that have expanded.

j_gene: TRBJ2-1; v_gene: TRBV12-3/TRBV12-4; d_gene: TRBD2; abundance: NA; CDR3nt: TGTGCCAGCAGTTTATCGACTAGCGAGGAGCAGTTCTTC; CDR3aa: CASSLSTSEEQFF
j_gene: TRBJ2-3; v_gene: TRBV12-3/TRBV12-4; d_gene: TRBD1; abundance: NA; CDR3nt: TGTGCCAGCAGTTTCCCGGGACAGGCCTCCACAGATACGCAGTATTTT; CDR3aa: CASSFPGQASTDTQYF
j_gene: TRBJ1-5; v_gene: TRBV7-2; d_gene: NA; abundance: NA; CDR3nt: TGTGCCAGCGGACCCGGAAGGGGGAGGAGACATGATCAGCCCCAGCATTTT; CDR3aa: CASGPGRGRRHDQPQHF
j_gene: TRBJ2-7; v_gene: TRBV7-9; d_gene: NA; abundance: few; CDR3nt: TGTGCCAGCAGCGTCGCTTGGGGGCTCTACGAGCAGTACTTC; CDR3aa: CASSVAWGLYEQYF
j_gene: TRBJ2-3; v_gene: TRBV18; d_gene: NA; abundance: NA; CDR3nt: TGTGCCAGCTCACCGACGACGTCTGGACTTGCTGGCGATACGCAGTATTTT; CDR3aa: CASSPTTSGLAGDTQYF
j_gene: TRBJ1-1; v_gene: TRBV12-3/TRBV12-4; d_gene: TRBD1; abundance: once; CDR3nt: TGTGCCAGCGTTGATGGAGGGGGCGGGAAATCTGAAGCTTTCTTT; CDR3aa: CASVDGGGGKSEAFF
j_gene: TRBJ1-1; v_gene: TRBV6-5; d_gene: NA; abundance: NA; CDR3nt: TGTGGCAGCAGTTACGCCAGGGGTACTGAAGCTTTCTTT; CDR3aa: CGSSYARGTEAFF
j_gene: TRBJ2-1; v_gene: TRBV7-9; d_gene: TRBD2; abundance: few; CDR3nt: TGTGCCAGCATCCCGCCGGGACAGCGGAGTCTAGCGGGACCCTATGGGCAGTTCTTC; CDR3aa: CASIPPGQRSLAGPYGQFF
j_gene: TRBJ1-2; v_gene: TRBV29-1; d_gene: NA; abundance: NA; CDR3nt: TGCAGCGGTCCCGGGGCCCGGGGCTACACCTTC; CDR3aa: CSGPGARGYTF
j_gene: TRBJ1-1; v_gene: TRBV6-1; d_gene: TRBD1; abundance: many; CDR3nt: TGTGCCAGCAACTCTGAGGAGGGGTCAGGGGGAAGAGAAGCTTTCTTT; CDR3aa: CASNSEEGSGGREAFF
j_gene: TRBJ2-5; v_gene: TRBV4-1; d_gene: TRBD2; abundance: NA; CDR3nt: TGCGCCAGCAGCCAAGTGCCGCGGGAGCCCCAAGAGACCCAGTACTTC; CDR3aa: CASSQVPREPQETQYF
j_gene: TRBJ2-1; v_gene: TRBV4-3; d_gene: NA; abundance: NA; CDR3nt: TGCGCCAGCAGCCAAGAATTCACCTTCCTGGGGGACGAGCAGTTCTTC; CDR3aa: CASSQEFTFLGDEQFF